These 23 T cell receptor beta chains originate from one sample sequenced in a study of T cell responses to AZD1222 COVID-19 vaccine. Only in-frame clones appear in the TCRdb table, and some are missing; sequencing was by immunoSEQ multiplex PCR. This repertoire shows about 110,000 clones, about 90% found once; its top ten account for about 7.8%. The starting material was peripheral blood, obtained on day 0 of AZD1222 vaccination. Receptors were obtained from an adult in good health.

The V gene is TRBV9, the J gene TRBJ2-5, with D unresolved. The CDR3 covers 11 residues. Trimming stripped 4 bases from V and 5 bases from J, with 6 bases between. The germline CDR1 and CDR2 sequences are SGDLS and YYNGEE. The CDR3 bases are TGTGCCAGCAGCTTCAGCGAGACCCAGTACTTC. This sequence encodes CASSFSETQYF. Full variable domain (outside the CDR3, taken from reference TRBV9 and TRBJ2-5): DSGVTQTPKHLITATGQRVTLRCSPRSGDLSVYWYQQSLDQGLQFLIQYYNGEERAKGNILERFSAQQFPDLHSELNLSSLELGDSALYFCASSFSETQYFGPGTRLLVL.

CDR3 loop: CASSEWTGGEKLFF. In DNA form, the CDR3 reads TGTGCCAGCAGTGAATGGACAGGGGGCGAAAAACTGTTTTTT. The chain carries TRBV25-1 and TRBJ1-4; TRBD1 aligns across 11 bases. Germline-derived CDR1 and CDR2 are MGHDK and SYGVNS. This CDR3 contains 14 residues. Trimming removed 1 base from V and 8 bases from J; junction bases left unmatched: 0.

The CDR3 coding sequence is TGTGCCAGCAGCAGGACAGGGCAAGAGACCCAGTACTTC. It encodes CASSRTGQETQYF. The chain recombines TRBV6-5 with TRBJ2-5; 8 nucleotides line up with TRBD1. From germline, CDR1 is MNHEY and CDR2 SVGAGI. Trimming removed 6 bases from V and 2 bases from J; junction bases left unmatched: 2. This CDR3 spans 13 amino acids.

The CDR3 region is CASSLLPSGYTF. The CDR3 region has the DNA TGTGCCAGCAGTTTACTTCCCAGCGGCTACACCTTC. This chain links TRBV28 with TRBJ1-2; D is uncertain. Germline CDR1 MDHEN, CDR2 SYDVKM. Trimming shortened V by 2 bases and J by 8 bases, and 9 bases separated the two germline ends. The CDR3 extends over 12 amino acids.

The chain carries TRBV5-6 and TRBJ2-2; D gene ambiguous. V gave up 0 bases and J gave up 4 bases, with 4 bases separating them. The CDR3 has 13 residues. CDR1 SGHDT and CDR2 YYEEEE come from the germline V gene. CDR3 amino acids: CASSLGLTGELFF. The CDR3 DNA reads TGTGCCAGCAGCTTGGGGCTCACCGGGGAGCTGTTTTTT.

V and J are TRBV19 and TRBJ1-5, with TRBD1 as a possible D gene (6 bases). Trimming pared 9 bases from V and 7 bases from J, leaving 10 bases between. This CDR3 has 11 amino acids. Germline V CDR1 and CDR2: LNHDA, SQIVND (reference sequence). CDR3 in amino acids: CASGQYQPQHF. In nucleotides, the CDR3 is TGTGCCAGCGGACAGTACCAGCCCCAGCATTTT.

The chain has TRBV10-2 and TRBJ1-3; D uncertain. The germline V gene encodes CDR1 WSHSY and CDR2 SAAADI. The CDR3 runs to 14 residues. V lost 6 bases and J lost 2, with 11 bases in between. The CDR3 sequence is CASRDPAAGNTIYF. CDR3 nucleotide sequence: TGCGCCAGCAGGGATCCTGCGGCTGGAAACACCATATATTTT.

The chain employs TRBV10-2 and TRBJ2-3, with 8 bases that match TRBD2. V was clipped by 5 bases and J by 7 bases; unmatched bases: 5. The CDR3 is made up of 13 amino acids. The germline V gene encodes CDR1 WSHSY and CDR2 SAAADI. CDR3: CASSPGRGNTQYF. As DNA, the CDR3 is TGCGCCAGCAGTCCCGGGAGGGGGAATACGCAGTATTTT.

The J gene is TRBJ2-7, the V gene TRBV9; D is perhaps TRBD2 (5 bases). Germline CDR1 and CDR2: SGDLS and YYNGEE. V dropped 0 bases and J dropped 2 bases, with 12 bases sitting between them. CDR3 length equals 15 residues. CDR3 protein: CASSVGDYTTYEQYF. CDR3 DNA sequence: TGTGCCAGCAGCGTAGGTGACTACACGACCTACGAGCAGTACTTC.

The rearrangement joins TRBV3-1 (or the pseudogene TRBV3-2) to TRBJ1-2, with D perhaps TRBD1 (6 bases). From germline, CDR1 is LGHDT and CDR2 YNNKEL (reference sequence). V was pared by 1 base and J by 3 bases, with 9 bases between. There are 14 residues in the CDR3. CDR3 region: CASSQAQGHYGYTF. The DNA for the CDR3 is TGTGCCAGCAGCCAAGCACAGGGTCACTATGGCTACACCTTC.

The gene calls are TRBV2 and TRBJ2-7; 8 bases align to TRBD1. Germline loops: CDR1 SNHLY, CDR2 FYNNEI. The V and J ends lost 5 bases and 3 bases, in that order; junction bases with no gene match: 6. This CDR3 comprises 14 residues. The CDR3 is CASSTTGAGYEQYF. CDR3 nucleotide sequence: TGTGCCAGCAGTACGACAGGGGCGGGCTACGAGCAGTACTTC.

The CDR3 region has the DNA TGTGCCAGCAGTTTCGCCGGGCCCGAAGGAAGGGCCAACGTCCTGACTTTC. It specifies CASSFAGPEGRANVLTF. J is TRBJ2-6 and V is TRBV28; unclear D gene. The V and J ends lost 3 bases and 5 bases respectively, with 17 bases between them. Per germline, CDR1 MDHEN and CDR2 SYDVKM. CDR3 length: 17 residues.

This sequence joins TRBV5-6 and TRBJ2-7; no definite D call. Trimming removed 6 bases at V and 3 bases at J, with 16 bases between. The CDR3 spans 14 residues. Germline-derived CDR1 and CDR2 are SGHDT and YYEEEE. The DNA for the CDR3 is TGTGCCAGCACCCGGCCAGAGGCCTTCTACGAGCAGTACTTC. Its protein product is CASTRPEAFYEQYF. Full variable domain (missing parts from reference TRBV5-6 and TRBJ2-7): DAGVTQSPTHLIKTRGQQVTLRCSPKSGHDTVSWYQQALGQGPQFIFQYYEEEERQRGNFPDRFSGHQFPNYSSELNVNALLLGDSALYLCASTRPEAFYEQYFGPGTRLTVT.

The CDR3 DNA reads as TGTGCCAGCAGGACAGTGAACACCGGGGAGCTGTTTTTT. It is translated as CASRTVNTGELFF. The chain is built from TRBV2 and TRBJ2-2; tentatively, D is TRBD1 (5 bases). The V end lost 6 bases, the J end lost 1 base, and 6 bases lay between the germline ends. The CDR3 length is 13 residues. Germline assignment: CDR1 SNHLY and CDR2 FYNNEI.

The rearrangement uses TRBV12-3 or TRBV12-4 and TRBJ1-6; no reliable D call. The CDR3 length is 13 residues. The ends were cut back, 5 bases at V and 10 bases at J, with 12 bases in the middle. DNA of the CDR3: TGTGCCAGCAGTCCGAAAGCCGGGTCACCCCTCCACTTT. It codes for CASSPKAGSPLHF.

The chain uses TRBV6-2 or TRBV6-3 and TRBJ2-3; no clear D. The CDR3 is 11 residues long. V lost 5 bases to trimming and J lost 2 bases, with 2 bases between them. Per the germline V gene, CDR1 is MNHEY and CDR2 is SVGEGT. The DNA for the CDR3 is TGTGCCAGCAGTCACACAGATACGCAGTATTTT. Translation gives CASSHTDTQYF.

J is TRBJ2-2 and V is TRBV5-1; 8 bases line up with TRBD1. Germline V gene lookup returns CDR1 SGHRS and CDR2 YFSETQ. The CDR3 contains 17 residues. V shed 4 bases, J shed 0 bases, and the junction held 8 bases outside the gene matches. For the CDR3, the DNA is TGCGCCAGCAGCCCGAGGACAGGGAGCTCGAACACCGGGGAGCTGTTTTTT. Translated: CASSPRTGSSNTGELFF.

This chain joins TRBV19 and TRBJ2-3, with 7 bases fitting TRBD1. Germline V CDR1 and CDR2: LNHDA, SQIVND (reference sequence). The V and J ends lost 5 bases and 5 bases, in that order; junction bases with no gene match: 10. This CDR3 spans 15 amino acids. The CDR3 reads CASSPREGGIDTQYF. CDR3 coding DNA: TGTGCCAGTAGTCCTCGGGAAGGGGGCATAGATACGCAGTATTTT.

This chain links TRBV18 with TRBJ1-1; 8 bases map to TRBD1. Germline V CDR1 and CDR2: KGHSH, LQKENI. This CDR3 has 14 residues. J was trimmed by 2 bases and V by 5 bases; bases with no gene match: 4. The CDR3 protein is CASSTGQGNTEAFF. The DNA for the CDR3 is TGTGCCAGCTCAACCGGACAGGGAAACACTGAAGCTTTCTTT.

This CDR3 is CATSSWDRDPYEQYF. Written as DNA, the CDR3 is TGTGCCACCAGCAGTTGGGACAGGGACCCCTACGAGCAGTACTTC. The chain is built from TRBV15 and TRBJ2-7, with 9 bases fitting TRBD1. Trimming cost V 3 bases and J 2 bases; bases outside gene matches: 5. This CDR3 has 15 amino acids. Germline V lookup: CDR1 LNHNV, CDR2 YYDKDF (reference sequence).

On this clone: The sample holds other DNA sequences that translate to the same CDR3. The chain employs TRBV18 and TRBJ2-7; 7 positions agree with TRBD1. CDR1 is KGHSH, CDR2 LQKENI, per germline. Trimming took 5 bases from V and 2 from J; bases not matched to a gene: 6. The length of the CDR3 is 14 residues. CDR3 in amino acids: CASSGDREAYEQYF. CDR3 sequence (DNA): TGTGCCAGCTCAGGGGACAGAGAAGCCTACGAGCAGTACTTC.

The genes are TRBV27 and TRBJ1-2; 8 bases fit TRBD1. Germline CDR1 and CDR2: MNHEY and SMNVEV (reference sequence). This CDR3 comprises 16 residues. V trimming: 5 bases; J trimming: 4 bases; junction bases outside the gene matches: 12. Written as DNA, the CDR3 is TGTGCCAGCAGTCTCCAAGGAGGGGGACAGGCCTATGGCTACACCTTC. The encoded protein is CASSLQGGGQAYGYTF.

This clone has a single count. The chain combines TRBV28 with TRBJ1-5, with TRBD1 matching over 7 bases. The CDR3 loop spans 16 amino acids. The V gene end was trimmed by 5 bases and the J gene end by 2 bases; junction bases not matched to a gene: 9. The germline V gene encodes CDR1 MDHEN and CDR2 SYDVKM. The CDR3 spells CASSTAGQAGNQPQHF. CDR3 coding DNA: TGTGCCAGCAGTACCGCCGGACAGGCGGGCAATCAGCCCCAGCATTTT.